This passage covers 15 T cell receptor beta chains from one sample sequenced in a study of multiple sclerosis patients with progressive multifocal leukoencephalopathy. Clones were sequenced by immunoSEQ multiplex PCR, and TCRdb holds only the in-frame ones, with some missing. The table lists 25,000 to 35,000 clones, more than 80% of them singletons, with around 12% in the top ten. The sample's time point: time of PML onset. The sequencing here drew on PBMCs, taken from a patient treated with natalizumab. The receptors were sampled from a woman aged 30 to 39 with progressive multifocal leukoencephalopathy.

V is TRBV7-2 and J is TRBJ2-5; 9 bases are shared with TRBD2. The better agreement between TRBJ2-7 and the DNA end casts doubt on the J call. This CDR3 has 15 amino acids. CDR1 is SGHTA and CDR2 is FQGNSA in the germline V gene. This chain's CDR3 is CASRASGILSYEQYF. The CDR3, as DNA: TGTGCCAGCAGGGCTAGCGGGATCCTCTCCTACGAGCAGTACTTC.

The genes are TRBV7-9 and TRBJ1-1; D may be TRBD1 (5 bases). The CDR3 has 12 amino acids. The V gene's germline CDR1 is SEHNR and CDR2 FQNEAQ (reference sequence). With 5 bases removed from V and 8 bases from J, the gap between germline ends came to 12 bases. The chain's CDR3 is CASSPGGGEAFF. The CDR3 DNA reads as TGTGCCAGCAGCCCGGGCGGGGGGGAAGCTTTCTTT. The full variable domain, rest sourced from reference TRBV7-9 and TRBJ1-1, is DTGVSQNPRHKITKRGQNVTFRCDPISEHNRLYWYRQTLGQGPEFLTYFQNEAQLEKSRLLSDRFSAERPKGSFSTLEIQRTEQGDSAMYLCASSPGGGEAFFGQGTRLTVV.

V and J are TRBV6-5 and TRBJ2-7; 7 nucleotides match TRBD2. Germline CDR1 reads MNHEY; CDR2 reads SVGAGI. The CDR3 covers 14 residues. J was trimmed by 4 bases and V by 5 bases; bases with no gene match: 8. The CDR3 nucleotides are TGTGCCAGCAGTGGGGGGGGGAGTCATTACGAGCAGTACTTC. It specifies CASSGGGSHYEQYF.

The chain couples TRBV28 to TRBJ2-2; D is possibly TRBD2 (5 bases). This CDR3 region has 16 residues. Trimming left V 6 bases short and J 1 base short, with 15 bases between. Germline lookup yields CDR1 MDHEN and CDR2 SYDVKM. The CDR3 is CASRKQRLLNTGELFF. CDR3 DNA: TGTGCCAGCAGAAAGCAGCGGCTCTTGAACACCGGGGAGCTGTTTTTT.

This chain uses TRBV11-2 with TRBJ2-7; D tentatively reads TRBD1 or TRBD2 (5 bases each). Germline V gene data show CDR1 as SGHAT and CDR2 as FQNNGV. This CDR3 region has 13 residues. V lost 4 bases to trimming and J lost 7 bases, with 14 bases between them. This CDR3 is CASSSGPPREQYF. The DNA for the CDR3 is TGTGCCAGCAGCTCGGGACCACCGCGGGAGCAGTACTTC. The full variable domain, in which reference TRBV11-2 and TRBJ2-7 provide the parts outside the CDR3, is EAGVAQSPRYKIIEKRQSVAFWCNPISGHATLYWYQQILGQGPKLLIQFQNNGVVDDSQLPKDRFSAERLKGVDSTLKIQPAKLEDSAVYLCASSSGPPREQYFGPGTRLTVT.

The V gene is TRBV30, the J gene TRBJ2-4; no clear D gene. The germline V gene has CDR1 GTSNPN and CDR2 SVGIG (reference sequence). The CDR3 covers 14 residues. Trimming shortened V by 2 bases and J by 2 bases, and 10 bases separated the two germline ends. CDR3 protein: CAWSHLRTKNIQYF. In DNA form, the CDR3 reads TGTGCCTGGAGTCACCTGCGGACCAAAAACATTCAGTACTTC.

The chain carries TRBV19 and TRBJ2-1; 8 bases align to TRBD1. The CDR3 covers 14 residues. The junction had 2 bases not matched to a gene; V was cut back by 7 bases and J by 0 bases. Germline V lookup: CDR1 LNHDA, CDR2 SQIVND (reference sequence). CDR3 region: CASTGQGSYNEQFF. The CDR3 nucleotides read TGTGCCAGTACCGGACAGGGCTCCTACAATGAGCAGTTCTTC. The full variable domain, rest sourced from reference TRBV19 and TRBJ2-1, is DGGITQSPKYLFRKEGQNVTLSCEQNLNHDAMYWYRQDPGQGLRLIYYSQIVNDFQKGDIAEGYSVSREKKESFPLTVTSAQKNPTAFYLCASTGQGSYNEQFFGPGTRLTVL.

The rearrangement joins TRBV6-5 to TRBJ2-7; maybe TRBD1 (6 bases). Germline assignment: CDR1 MNHEY and CDR2 SVGAGI. The germline V and J ends were trimmed by 5 bases and 6 bases, with 20 bases remaining between them. The length of the CDR3 is 15 residues. CDR3: CASSLFVQGTFEQYF. In DNA, the CDR3 is TGTGCCAGCAGTCTCTTCGTACAGGGTACGTTCGAGCAGTACTTC.

The rearrangement joins TRBV6-1 to TRBJ1-5; no reliable D call. CDR1 is MNHNS, CDR2 SASEGT, per germline. The CDR3 has 15 residues. Trimming took 8 bases from V and 2 from J, leaving 16 bases between them. The CDR3 bases are TGTGCCAGCTGCGATGGGCGTTGGGGCAATCAGCCCCAGCATTTT. It translates to CASCDGRWGNQPQHF.

This clone was detected only once. V and J are TRBV30 and TRBJ2-7; D unclear. The ends were cut back, 0 bases at V and 2 bases at J, with 8 bases in the middle. Germline V CDR1 and CDR2: GTSNPN, SVGIG (reference sequence). The CDR3 consists of 13 residues. CDR3 in amino acids: CAWSVGSTYEQYF. The DNA of the CDR3 is TGTGCCTGGAGTGTCGGCAGTACCTACGAGCAGTACTTC.

The rearrangement links TRBV14 to TRBJ2-7; D not resolved. Trimming stripped 0 bases from V and 6 bases from J, with 9 bases between. Per germline, CDR1 SGHDN and CDR2 FVKESK. This CDR3 region has 13 residues. In DNA, the CDR3 is TGTGCCAGCAGCCAAGATCCGGCGAGCGAGCAGTACTTC. Protein product: CASSQDPASEQYF.

The chain is built from TRBV2 and TRBJ1-5; D remains ambiguous. Trimming left V 3 bases short and J 2 bases short, with 5 bases between. The CDR3 runs to 13 residues. Per germline, CDR1 SNHLY and CDR2 FYNNEI. This CDR3 is CASSEAGNQPQHF. The DNA of the CDR3 is TGTGCCAGCAGTGAGGCGGGCAATCAGCCCCAGCATTTT.

This clone was seen once. DNA for the CDR3: TGTGCCAGCAATAAAGGAAATGAAAAACTGTTTTTT. Protein product: CASNKGNEKLFF. V and J are TRBV2 and TRBJ1-4; no firm D call. The CDR3 is made up of 12 amino acids. Germline V gene sequence: CDR1 SNHLY, CDR2 FYNNEI. V gave up 7 bases and J gave up 5 bases, with 8 bases separating them.

The chain is built from TRBV18 and TRBJ2-5, with 12 bases lining up with TRBD2. Germline lookup yields CDR1 KGHSH and CDR2 LQKENI. The length of the CDR3 is 14 residues. The ends lost 4 bases at V and 5 bases at J; junction bases unmatched: 2. This CDR3 reads CASSRLAGDETQYF. The CDR3 DNA is TGTGCCAGCTCACGACTAGCGGGAGACGAGACCCAGTACTTC.

The rearrangement links TRBV4-2 to TRBJ2-3, with 10 nucleotides matching TRBD2. This CDR3 has 15 residues. V lost 4 bases and J lost 3; bases outside the gene matches: 4. CDR1 and CDR2 from the germline V gene are LGHNA and YNFKEQ. CDR3 in DNA: TGTGCCAGCAGCCCCGATAGCGGGAGGACAGATACGCAGTATTTT. Residues: CASSPDSGRTDTQYF.